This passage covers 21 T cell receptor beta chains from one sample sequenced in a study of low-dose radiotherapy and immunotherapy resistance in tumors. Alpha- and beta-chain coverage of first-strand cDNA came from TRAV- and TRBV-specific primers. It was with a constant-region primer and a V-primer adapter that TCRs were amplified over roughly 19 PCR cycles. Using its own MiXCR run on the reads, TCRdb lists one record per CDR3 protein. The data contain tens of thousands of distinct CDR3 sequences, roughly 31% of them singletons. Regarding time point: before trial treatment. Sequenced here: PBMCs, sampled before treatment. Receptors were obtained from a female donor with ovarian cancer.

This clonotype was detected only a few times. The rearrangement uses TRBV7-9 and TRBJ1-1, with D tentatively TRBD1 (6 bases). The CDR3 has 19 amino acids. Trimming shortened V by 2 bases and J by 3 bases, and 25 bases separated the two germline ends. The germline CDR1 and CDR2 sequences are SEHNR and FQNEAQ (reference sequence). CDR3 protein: CASSLPSMINRARDTEAFF. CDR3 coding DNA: TGTGCCAGCAGCTTACCTTCAATGATTAACAGGGCGAGAGACACTGAAGCTTTCTTT.

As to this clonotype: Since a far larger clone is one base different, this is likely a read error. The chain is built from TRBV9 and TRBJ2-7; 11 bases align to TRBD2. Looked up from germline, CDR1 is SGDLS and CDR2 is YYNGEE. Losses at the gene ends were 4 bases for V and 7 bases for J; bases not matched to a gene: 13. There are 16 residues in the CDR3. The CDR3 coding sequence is TGTGCCAGCAGCTACGGCCTAGCGGGGGGTTACAATGAGCAGTACTTC. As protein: CASSYGLAGGYNEQYF.

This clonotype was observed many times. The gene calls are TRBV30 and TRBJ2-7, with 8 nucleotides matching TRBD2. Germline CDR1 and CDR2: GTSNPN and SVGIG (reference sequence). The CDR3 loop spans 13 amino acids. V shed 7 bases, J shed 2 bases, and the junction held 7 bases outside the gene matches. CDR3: CAFSGGATYEQYF. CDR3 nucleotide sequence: TGTGCCTTCTCGGGAGGGGCAACCTACGAGCAGTACTTC.

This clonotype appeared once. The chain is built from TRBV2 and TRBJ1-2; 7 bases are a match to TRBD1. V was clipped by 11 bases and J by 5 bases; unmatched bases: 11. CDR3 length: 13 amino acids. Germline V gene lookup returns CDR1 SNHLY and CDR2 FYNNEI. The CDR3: CACKRDSSYGYTF. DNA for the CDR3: TGTGCCTGCAAAAGGGACAGTTCGTATGGCTACACCTTC.

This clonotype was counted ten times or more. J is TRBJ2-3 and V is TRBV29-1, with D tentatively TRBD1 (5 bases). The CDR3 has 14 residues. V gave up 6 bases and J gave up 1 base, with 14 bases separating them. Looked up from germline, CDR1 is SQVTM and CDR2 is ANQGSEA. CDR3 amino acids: CSVADRAGTDTQYF. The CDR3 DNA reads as TGCAGCGTAGCTGACAGAGCCGGCACAGATACGCAGTATTTT.

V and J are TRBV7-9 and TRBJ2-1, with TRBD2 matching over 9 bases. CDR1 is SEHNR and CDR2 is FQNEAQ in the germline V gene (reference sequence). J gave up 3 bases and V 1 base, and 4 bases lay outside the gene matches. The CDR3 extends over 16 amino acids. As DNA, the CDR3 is TGTGCCAGCAGCTTAGAGGGTAGCGGGGGCTACAATGAGCAGTTCTTC. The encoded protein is CASSLEGSGGYNEQFF.

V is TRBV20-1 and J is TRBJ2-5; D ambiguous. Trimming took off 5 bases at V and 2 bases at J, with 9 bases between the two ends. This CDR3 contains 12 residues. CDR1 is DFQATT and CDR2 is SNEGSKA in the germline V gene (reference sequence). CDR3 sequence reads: CSAQNYQETQYF. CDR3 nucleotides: TGCAGTGCTCAAAACTATCAAGAGACCCAGTACTTC.

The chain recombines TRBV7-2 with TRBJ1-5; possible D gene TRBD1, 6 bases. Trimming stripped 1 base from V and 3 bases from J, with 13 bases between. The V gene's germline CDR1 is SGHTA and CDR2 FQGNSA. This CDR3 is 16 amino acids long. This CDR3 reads CASSLEGGRPNQPQHF. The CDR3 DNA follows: TGTGCCAGCAGCTTAGAGGGGGGCAGACCCAATCAGCCCCAGCATTTT.

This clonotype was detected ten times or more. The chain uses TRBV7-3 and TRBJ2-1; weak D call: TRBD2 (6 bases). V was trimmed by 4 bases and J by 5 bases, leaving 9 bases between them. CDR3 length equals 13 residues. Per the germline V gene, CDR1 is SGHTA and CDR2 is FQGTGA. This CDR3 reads CASSWTGDNEQFF. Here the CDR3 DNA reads TGTGCCAGCAGCTGGACGGGAGACAATGAGCAGTTCTTC.

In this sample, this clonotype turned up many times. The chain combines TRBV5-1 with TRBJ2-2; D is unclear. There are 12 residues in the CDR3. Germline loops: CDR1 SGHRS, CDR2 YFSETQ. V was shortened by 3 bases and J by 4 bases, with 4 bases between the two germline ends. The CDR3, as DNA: TGCGCCAGCAGCTATCCCACCGGGGAGCTGTTTTTT. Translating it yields CASSYPTGELFF. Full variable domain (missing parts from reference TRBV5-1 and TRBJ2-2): KAGVTQTPRYLIKTRGQQVTLSCSPISGHRSVSWYQQTPGQGLQFLFEYFSETQRNKGNFPGRFSGRQFSNSRSEMNVSTLELGDSALYLCASSYPTGELFFGEGSRLTVL.

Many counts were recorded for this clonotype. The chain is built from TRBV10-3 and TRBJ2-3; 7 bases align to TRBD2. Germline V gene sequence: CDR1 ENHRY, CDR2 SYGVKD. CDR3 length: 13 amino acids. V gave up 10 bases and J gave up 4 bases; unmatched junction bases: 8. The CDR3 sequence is CATRLAGSDTQYF. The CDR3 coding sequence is TGTGCCACCCGACTAGCAGGGTCAGATACGCAGTATTTT.

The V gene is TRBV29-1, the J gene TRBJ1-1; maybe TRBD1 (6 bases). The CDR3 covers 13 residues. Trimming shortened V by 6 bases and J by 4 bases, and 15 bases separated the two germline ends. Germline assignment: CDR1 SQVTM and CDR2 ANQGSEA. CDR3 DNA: TGCAGCGTGCCCCAGGGGAGGGGCACTGAAGCTTTCTTT. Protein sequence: CSVPQGRGTEAFF. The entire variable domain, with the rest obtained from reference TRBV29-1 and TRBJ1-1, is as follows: SAVISQKPSRDICQRGTSLTIQCQVDSQVTMMFWYRQQPGQSLTLIATANQGSEATYESGFVIDKFPISRPNLTFSTLTVSNMSPEDSSIYLCSVPQGRGTEAFFGQGTRLTVV.

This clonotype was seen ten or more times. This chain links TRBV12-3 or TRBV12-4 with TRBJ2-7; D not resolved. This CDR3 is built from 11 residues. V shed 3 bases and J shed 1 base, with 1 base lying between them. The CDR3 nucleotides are TGTGCCAGCAGTTTTTCCTACGAGCAGTACTTC. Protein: CASSFSYEQYF.

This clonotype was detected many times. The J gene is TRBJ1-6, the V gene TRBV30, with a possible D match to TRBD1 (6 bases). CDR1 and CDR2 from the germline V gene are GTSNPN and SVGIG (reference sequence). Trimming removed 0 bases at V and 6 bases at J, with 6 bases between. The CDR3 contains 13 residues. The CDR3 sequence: CAWSVQGNSPLHF. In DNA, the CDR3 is TGTGCCTGGAGTGTACAGGGTAATTCACCCCTCCACTTT.

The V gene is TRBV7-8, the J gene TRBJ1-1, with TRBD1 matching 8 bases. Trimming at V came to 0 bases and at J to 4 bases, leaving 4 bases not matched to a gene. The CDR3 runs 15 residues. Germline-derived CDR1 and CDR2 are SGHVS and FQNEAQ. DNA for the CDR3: TGTGCCAGCAGCTTAGCAGTACAGGGGGGCACTGAAGCTTTCTTT. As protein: CASSLAVQGGTEAFF.

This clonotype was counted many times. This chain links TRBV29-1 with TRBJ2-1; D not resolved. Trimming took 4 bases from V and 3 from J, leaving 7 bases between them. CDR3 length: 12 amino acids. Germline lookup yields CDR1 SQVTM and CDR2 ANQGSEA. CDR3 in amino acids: CSVAAGYNEQFF. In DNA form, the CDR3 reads TGCAGCGTTGCAGCAGGCTACAATGAGCAGTTCTTC.

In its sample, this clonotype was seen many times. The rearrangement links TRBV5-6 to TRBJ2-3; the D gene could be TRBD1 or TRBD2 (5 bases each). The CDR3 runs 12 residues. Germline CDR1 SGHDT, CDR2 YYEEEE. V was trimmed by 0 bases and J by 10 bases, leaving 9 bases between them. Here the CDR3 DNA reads TGTGCCAGCAGCTTGGTCCAGGGAGCGCAGTATTTT. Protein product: CASSLVQGAQYF.

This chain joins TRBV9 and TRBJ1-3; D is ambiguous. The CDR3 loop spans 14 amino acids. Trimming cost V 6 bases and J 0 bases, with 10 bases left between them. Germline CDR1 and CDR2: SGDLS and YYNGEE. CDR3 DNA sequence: TGTGCCAGCACTGGCACCAGCTCTGGAAACACCATATATTTT. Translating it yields CASTGTSSGNTIYF.

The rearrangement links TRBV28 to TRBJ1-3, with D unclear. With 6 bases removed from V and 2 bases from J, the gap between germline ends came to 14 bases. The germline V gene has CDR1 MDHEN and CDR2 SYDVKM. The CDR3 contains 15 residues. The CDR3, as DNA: TGTGCCAGCAGCCCAACCGGTGGAACTGGAAACACCATATATTTT. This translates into CASSPTGGTGNTIYF.

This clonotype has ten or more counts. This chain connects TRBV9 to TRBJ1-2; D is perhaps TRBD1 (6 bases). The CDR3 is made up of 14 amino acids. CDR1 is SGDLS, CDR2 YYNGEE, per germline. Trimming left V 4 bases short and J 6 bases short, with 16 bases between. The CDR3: CASSFEEGGNGYTF. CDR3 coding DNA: TGTGCCAGCAGCTTTGAGGAAGGGGGTAATGGCTACACCTTC.

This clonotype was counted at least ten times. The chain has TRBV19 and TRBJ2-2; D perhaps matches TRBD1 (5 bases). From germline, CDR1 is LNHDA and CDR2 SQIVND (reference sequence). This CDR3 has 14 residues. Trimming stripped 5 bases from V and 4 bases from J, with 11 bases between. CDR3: CASSPSQATGELFF. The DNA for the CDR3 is TGTGCCAGTAGTCCCTCACAGGCCACCGGGGAGCTGTTTTTT.